The present T cell receptor (beta chain) was sequenced within a study of blood T cell repertoires in COVID-19. The wider study: T cells, B-cell-depleted T cells, or PBMCs supplied cDNA or gDNA.

Profiling relied on immunoSEQ multiplex PCR, and the TCRdb table lists in-frame clones only, not all of them. The table has 76,000 or so clones, more than 75% seen once. The ends lost 1 base at V and 0 bases at J; junction bases unmatched: 3. The length of the CDR3 is 16 residues. Germline V lookup: CDR1 SGHTA, CDR2 FQGNSA. V and J are TRBV7-2 and TRBJ1-3; 7 bases match TRBD1. This sequence originates from a human donor in a cohort sampled during active COVID-19. Sequencing input: peripheral blood. The CDR3 DNA follows: TGTGCCAGCAGCTTAGAGAGACAGGGCTCTGGAAACACCATATATTTT. It is translated as CASSLERQGSGNTIYF.